These 19 T cell receptor beta chains were sequenced from one sample in a study of T cells after yellow fever vaccination. TCRdb fed the 5' RACE reads into MiXCR, producing one record per CDR3 protein. The data show some 500,000 distinct CDR3 sequences, roughly 13% seen once. Source: PBMCs, taken on the day of the yellow fever booster vaccination. The receptors here all came from a man aged 25 to 45 who received the YFV17D yellow fever vaccine.

This clonotype was observed a few times. The V gene is TRBV20-1, the J gene TRBJ2-7; D possibly corresponds to TRBD1 (6 bases). Trimming took 5 bases from V and 2 from J, leaving 22 bases between them. The CDR3 covers 16 residues. Germline CDR1 and CDR2: DFQATT and SNEGSKA (reference sequence). This CDR3 reads CSARKRVRDKPYEQYF. In DNA, the CDR3 is TGCAGTGCTCGGAAGAGGGTCCGGGACAAACCCTACGAGCAGTACTTC.

V and J are TRBV20-1 and TRBJ2-5; D gene uncertain. Trimming removed 5 bases at V and 5 bases at J, with 12 bases between. CDR3 length equals 12 residues. Germline V gene lookup returns CDR1 DFQATT and CDR2 SNEGSKA (reference sequence). The CDR3 region is CSALPYSETQYF. The DNA of the CDR3 is TGCAGTGCTCTCCCTTACTCGGAGACCCAGTACTTC.

This rearrangement joins TRBV29-1 to TRBJ2-4; the D call may be TRBD1 or TRBD2 (5 bases each). Germline V gene lookup returns CDR1 SQVTM and CDR2 ANQGSEA. Trimming left V 4 bases short and J 6 bases short, with 16 bases between. CDR3 size: 14 residues. The CDR3 protein is CSVGDRLATNIQYF. CDR3 bases: TGCAGCGTTGGAGACAGATTAGCGACAAACATTCAGTACTTC.

There are a few counts of this clonotype. The V call is TRBV5-1, the J call TRBJ2-1, with D maybe TRBD2 (6 bases). The CDR3 is made up of 17 amino acids. The germline CDR1 and CDR2 sequences are SGHRS and YFSETQ. The V end lost 2 bases, the J end lost 3 bases, and 18 bases lay between the germline ends. DNA of the CDR3: TGCGCCAGCAGCTTCTCCAGCGGGTCGGCTAACTACAATGAGCAGTTCTTC. Amino acids: CASSFSSGSANYNEQFF.

This clonotype has only a few counts. The V call is TRBV10-2, the J call TRBJ2-2; the match to TRBD1 covers 9 bases. V lost 6 bases to trimming and J lost 4 bases; unmatched junction nucleotides: 6. There are 15 residues in the CDR3. The germline V gene has CDR1 WSHSY and CDR2 SAAADI. For the CDR3, the DNA is TGCGCCAGCAGGCTGGGACAGGGACTCACCGGGGAGCTGTTTTTT. This translates into CASRLGQGLTGELFF.

The chain has TRBV29-1 and TRBJ2-7; 14 bases fit TRBD2. V was pared by 4 bases and J by 5 bases, with 7 bases of the junction left unmatched. The CDR3 consists of 15 residues. Germline values: CDR1 SQVTM, CDR2 ANQGSEA. CDR3 DNA sequence: TGCAGCGTTGTTGGGACTAGCGGGAGTTTAGACGAGCAGTACTTC. Its protein product is CSVVGTSGSLDEQYF.

The genes are TRBV20-1 and TRBJ2-1, with 8 bases matching TRBD2. Germline V CDR1 and CDR2: DFQATT, SNEGSKA (reference sequence). The length of the CDR3 is 13 residues. J lost 3 bases, V lost 5 bases, and 3 bases had no gene match. The CDR3 spells CSAGAGVYNEQFF. CDR3 nucleotide sequence: TGCAGTGCTGGAGCGGGAGTCTACAATGAGCAGTTCTTC.

The CDR3 DNA follows: TGTGCCAGCAGCCAAGACCTGGGACTAGCGGGAGGGCCCCTCCTCGACGAGCAGTACTTC. This translates into CASSQDLGLAGGPLLDEQYF. J is TRBJ2-7 and V is TRBV4-2; TRBD2 matches 16 bases. Per germline, CDR1 LGHNA and CDR2 YNFKEQ. The CDR3 is 20 residues long. The V gene end was trimmed by 0 bases and the J gene end by 5 bases; junction bases not matched to a gene: 13.

The table lists this clonotype with many counts. The chain recombines TRBV24-1 with TRBJ2-2; D not resolved. From germline, CDR1 is KGHDR and CDR2 SFDVKD. The length of the CDR3 is 18 residues. Trimming took 3 bases from V and 0 from J, leaving 16 bases between them. The CDR3 DNA reads TGTGCCACCAGTGATCCCCACGGCCCCGACTCGAACACCGGGGAGCTGTTTTTT. This encodes CATSDPHGPDSNTGELFF.

There are many counts of this clonotype. The V gene is TRBV6-2 or TRBV6-3, the J gene TRBJ2-1; TRBD2 aligns across 8 bases. CDR1 is MNHEY and CDR2 is SVGEGT in the germline V gene. The CDR3 extends over 13 amino acids. With V trimmed by 5 bases and J by 13 bases, 10 bases remained unmatched. This chain's CDR3 is CASSRTGTRYQFF. CDR3 DNA: TGTGCCAGCAGTCGAACGGGGACTAGGTATCAGTTCTTC.

This clonotype was counted only a few times. The chain employs TRBV4-3 and TRBJ2-3; D not certain. V was trimmed by 4 bases and J by 2 bases, leaving 13 bases between them. The CDR3 runs 15 residues. The germline gives CDR1 LGHNA, CDR2 YSLEER. The CDR3: CASSRGPHDTDTQYF. As DNA, the CDR3 is TGCGCCAGCAGCCGGGGTCCGCACGACACAGATACGCAGTATTTT.

This clonotype was counted a few times. The chain employs TRBV29-1 and TRBJ2-3, with 8 bases identical to TRBD1. In germline, CDR1 is SQVTM, CDR2 ANQGSEA. This CDR3 spans 12 amino acids. V was pared by 3 bases and J by 9 bases, with 5 bases of the junction left unmatched. CDR3 protein: CSVETGVRTQYF. The CDR3 region has the DNA TGCAGCGTTGAGACAGGGGTAAGAACGCAGTATTTT.

This clonotype was counted a few times. The genes are TRBV29-1 and TRBJ1-2; tentative D call: TRBD1 (5 bases). Germline lookup yields CDR1 SQVTM and CDR2 ANQGSEA. The CDR3 extends over 13 amino acids. V lost 8 bases and J lost 0, with 13 bases in between. In DNA form, the CDR3 reads TGCAGCATCAGACAGCATCCTAACTATGGCTACACCTTC. Protein sequence: CSIRQHPNYGYTF.

This clonotype turned up a few times. The chain couples TRBV29-1 to TRBJ2-7; D is unresolved. Trimming left V 4 bases short and J 0 bases short, with 10 bases between. This CDR3 region has 13 residues. Germline-derived CDR1 and CDR2 are SQVTM and ANQGSEA. CDR3 DNA sequence: TGCAGCGTTGGGGGAAGGAGCTCCTACGAGCAGTACTTC. Protein product: CSVGGRSSYEQYF.

This clonotype has just a few counts. The rearrangement links TRBV12-3 or TRBV12-4 to TRBJ2-7, with D possibly called TRBD1 or TRBD2 (6 bases each). The V end lost 3 bases, the J end lost 5 bases, and 14 bases lay between the germline ends. This CDR3 comprises 14 residues. The CDR3 protein is CASSFGGRGDEQYF. The CDR3 region has the DNA TGTGCCAGCAGTTTCGGGGGCCGAGGTGACGAGCAGTACTTC.

The chain carries TRBV19 and TRBJ2-3, with a possible D match to TRBD2 (6 bases). CDR3 length: 14 amino acids. Trimming took 6 bases from V and 2 from J, leaving 12 bases between them. Germline V gives CDR1 LNHDA, CDR2 SQIVND (reference sequence). Here the CDR3 reads CASRRIAATDTQYF. The DNA for the CDR3 is TGTGCCAGTAGAAGAATAGCGGCCACAGATACGCAGTATTTT.

This clonotype was seen only a few times. The junction departs from germline at one end; a sequencing error may be responsible. The V call is TRBV6-2 or TRBV6-3, the J call TRBJ1-1, with D hard to call. CDR3 length: 13 residues. Germline lookup yields CDR1 MNHEY and CDR2 SVGEGT. CDR3: CASSYSRPPRAIF. CDR3 in DNA: TGTGCCAGCAGTTACTCGCGGCCCCCAAGGGCGATCTTT.

The rearrangement joins TRBV5-1 to TRBJ2-3, with 9 bases that match TRBD1. The CDR3 covers 16 residues. Germline values: CDR1 SGHRS, CDR2 YFSETQ. V was pared by 1 base and J by 4 bases, with 7 bases of the junction left unmatched. The CDR3 sequence: CASSLPGQGYADTQYF. CDR3 nucleotide sequence: TGCGCCAGCAGCTTGCCGGGACAGGGATATGCAGATACGCAGTATTTT.

This chain joins TRBV2 and TRBJ1-6; D is uncertain. The germline V gene has CDR1 SNHLY and CDR2 FYNNEI. The length of the CDR3 is 13 residues. The V and J ends lost 8 bases and 10 bases respectively, with 15 bases between them. CDR3 amino acids: CASFNRDYSPLHF. The DNA of the CDR3 is TGTGCCAGCTTTAACAGAGATTACTCACCCCTCCACTTT.